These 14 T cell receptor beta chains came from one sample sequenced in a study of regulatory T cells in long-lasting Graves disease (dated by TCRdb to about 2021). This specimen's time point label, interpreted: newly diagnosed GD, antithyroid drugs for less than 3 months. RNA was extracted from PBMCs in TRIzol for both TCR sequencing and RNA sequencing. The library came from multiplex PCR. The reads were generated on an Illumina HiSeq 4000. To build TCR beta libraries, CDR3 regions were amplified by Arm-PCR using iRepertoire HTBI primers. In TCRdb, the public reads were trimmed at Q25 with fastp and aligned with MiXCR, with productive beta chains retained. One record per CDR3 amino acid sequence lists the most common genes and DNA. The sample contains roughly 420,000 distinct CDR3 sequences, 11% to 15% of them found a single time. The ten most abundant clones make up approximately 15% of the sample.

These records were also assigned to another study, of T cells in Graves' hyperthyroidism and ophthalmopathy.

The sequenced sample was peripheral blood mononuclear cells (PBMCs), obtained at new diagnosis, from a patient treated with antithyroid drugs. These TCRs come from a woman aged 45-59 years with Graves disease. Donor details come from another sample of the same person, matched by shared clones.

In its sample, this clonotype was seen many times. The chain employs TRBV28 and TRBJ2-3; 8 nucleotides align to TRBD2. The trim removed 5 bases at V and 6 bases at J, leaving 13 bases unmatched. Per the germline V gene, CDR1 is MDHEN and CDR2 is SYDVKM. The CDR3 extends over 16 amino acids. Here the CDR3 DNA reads TGTGCCAGCAGTGGGGTAGCGGGAAAGGTTGTGGATACGCAGTATTTT. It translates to CASSGVAGKVVDTQYF.

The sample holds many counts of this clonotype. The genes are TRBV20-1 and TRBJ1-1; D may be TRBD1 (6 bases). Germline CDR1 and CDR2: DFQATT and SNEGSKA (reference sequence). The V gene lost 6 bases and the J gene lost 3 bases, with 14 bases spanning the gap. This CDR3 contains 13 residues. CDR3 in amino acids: CSARQDSDTEAFF. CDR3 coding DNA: TGCAGTGCCCGCCAGGACAGCGACACTGAAGCTTTCTTT.

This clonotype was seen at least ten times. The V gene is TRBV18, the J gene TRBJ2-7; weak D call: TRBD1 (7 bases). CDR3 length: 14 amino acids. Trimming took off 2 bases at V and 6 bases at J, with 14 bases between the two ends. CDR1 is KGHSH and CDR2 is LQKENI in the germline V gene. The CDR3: CASSPFDREAEQYF. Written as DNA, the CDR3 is TGTGCCAGCTCACCATTCGACAGGGAGGCCGAGCAGTACTTC.

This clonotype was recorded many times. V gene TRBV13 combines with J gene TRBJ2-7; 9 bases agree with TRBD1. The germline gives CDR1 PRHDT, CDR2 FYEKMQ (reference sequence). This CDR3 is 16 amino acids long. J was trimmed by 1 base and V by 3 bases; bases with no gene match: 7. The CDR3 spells CASSFAGTGQSYEQYF. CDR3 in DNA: TGTGCCAGCAGCTTTGCCGGGACAGGGCAATCCTACGAGCAGTACTTC.

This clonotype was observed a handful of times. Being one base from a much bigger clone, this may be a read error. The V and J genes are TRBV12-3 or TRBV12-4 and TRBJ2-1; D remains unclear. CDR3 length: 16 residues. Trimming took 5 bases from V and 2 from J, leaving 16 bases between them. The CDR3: CASSKGTGRPYNEQFF. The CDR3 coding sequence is TGTGCCAGCAGTAAGGGCACCGGGCGCCCCTACAATGAGCAGTTCTTC.

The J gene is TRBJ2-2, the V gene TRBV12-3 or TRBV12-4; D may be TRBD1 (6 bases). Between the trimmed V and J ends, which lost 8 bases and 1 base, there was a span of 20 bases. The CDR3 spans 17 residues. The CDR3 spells CASLPIPGQQNTGELFF. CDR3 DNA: TGTGCCAGCCTACCTATTCCGGGACAACAGAACACCGGGGAGCTGTTTTTT.

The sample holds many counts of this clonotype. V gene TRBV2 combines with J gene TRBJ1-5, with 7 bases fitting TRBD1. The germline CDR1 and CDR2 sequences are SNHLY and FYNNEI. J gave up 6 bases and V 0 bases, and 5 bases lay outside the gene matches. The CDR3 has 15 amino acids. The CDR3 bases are TGTGCCAGCAGTGAAGCCCGACAGGGAAGTCAGCCCCAGCATTTT. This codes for CASSEARQGSQPQHF. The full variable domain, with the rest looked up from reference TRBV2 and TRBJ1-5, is EPEVTQTPSHQVTQMGQEVILRCVPISNHLYFYWYRQILGQKVEFLVSFYNNEISEKSEIFDDQFSVERPDGSNFTLKIRSTKLEDSAMYFCASSEARQGSQPQHFGDGTRLSIL.

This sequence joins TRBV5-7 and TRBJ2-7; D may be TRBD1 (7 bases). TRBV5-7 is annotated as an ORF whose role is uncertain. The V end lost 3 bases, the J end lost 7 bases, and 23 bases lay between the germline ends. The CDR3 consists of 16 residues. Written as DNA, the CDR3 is TGTGCCAGCAGCTCGGAACCCAGGGGGGTCTTGAGAGAGCAGTACTTC. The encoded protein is CASSSEPRGVLREQYF.

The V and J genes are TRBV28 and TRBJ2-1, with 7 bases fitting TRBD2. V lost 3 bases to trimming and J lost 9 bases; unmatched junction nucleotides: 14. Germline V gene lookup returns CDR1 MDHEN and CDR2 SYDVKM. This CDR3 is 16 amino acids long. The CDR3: CASSFFRAGASSEQFF. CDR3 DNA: TGTGCCAGCAGTTTCTTCAGGGCGGGAGCATCCAGTGAGCAGTTCTTC.

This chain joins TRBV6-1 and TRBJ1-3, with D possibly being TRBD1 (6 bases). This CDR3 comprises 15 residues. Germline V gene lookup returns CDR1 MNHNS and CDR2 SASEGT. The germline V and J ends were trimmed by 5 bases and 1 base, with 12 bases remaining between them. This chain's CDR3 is CASSPTGSSGNTIYF. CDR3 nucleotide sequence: TGTGCCAGCAGTCCTACAGGGTCATCTGGAAACACCATATATTTT.

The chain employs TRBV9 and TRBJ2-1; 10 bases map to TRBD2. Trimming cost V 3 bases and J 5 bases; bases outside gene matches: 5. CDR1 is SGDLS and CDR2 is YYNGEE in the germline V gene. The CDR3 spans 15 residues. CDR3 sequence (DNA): TGTGCCAGCAGCGCGGGACTAGCGTATAACAATGAGCAGTTCTTC. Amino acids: CASSAGLAYNNEQFF.

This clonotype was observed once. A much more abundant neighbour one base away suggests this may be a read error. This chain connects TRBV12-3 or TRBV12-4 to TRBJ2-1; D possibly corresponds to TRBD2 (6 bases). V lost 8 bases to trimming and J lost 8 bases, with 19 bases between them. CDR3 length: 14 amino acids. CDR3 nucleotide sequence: TGTGCCAGCGCTCGGGGTAGCGGTATCGATGAGCAGTTCTTC. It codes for CASARGSGIDEQFF.

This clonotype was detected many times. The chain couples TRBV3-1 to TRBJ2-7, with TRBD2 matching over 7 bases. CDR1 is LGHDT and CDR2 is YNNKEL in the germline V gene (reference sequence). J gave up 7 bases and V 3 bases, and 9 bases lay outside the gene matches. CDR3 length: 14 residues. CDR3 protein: CASSQSGGSREQYF. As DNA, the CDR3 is TGTGCCAGCAGCCAGTCCGGGGGGAGTCGAGAGCAGTACTTC.

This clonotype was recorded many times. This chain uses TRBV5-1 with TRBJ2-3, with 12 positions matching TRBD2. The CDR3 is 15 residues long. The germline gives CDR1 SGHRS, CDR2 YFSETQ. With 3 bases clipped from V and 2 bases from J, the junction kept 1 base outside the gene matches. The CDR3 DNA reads TGCGCCAGCAGCTGGACTAGCGGGATCACAGATACGCAGTATTTT. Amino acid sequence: CASSWTSGITDTQYF.